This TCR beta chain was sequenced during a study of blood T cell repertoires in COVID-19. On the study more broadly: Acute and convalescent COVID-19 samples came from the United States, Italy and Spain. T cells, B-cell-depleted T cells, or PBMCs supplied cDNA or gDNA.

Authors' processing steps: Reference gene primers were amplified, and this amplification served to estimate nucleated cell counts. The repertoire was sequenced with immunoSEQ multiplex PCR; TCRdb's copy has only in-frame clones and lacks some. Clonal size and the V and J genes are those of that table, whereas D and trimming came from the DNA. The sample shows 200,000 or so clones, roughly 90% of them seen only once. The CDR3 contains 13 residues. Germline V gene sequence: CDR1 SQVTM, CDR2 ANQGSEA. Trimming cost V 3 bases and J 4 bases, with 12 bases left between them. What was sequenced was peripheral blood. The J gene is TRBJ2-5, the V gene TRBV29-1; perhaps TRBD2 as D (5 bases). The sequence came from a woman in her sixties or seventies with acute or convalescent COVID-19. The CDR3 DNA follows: TGCAGCGTTGAGGGGAATCGGGGAGAGACCCAGTACTTC. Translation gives CSVEGNRGETQYF.